What follows is one T cell receptor beta chain and its context. Its target is not known. The entry originates in a study of chemoradiotherapy in HPV16-positive cancers. Data came from immunoSEQ multiplex PCR; TCRdb stores just in-frame clones and leaves some out. The table records 20,000 to 25,000 clones, just under 75% of them present only once. V was pared by 5 bases and J by 0 bases, with 10 bases between. The CDR3 spans 14 residues. Per germline, CDR1 SNHLY and CDR2 FYNNEI. Study-level results: For HPV16-positive patients, expanding HPV-responsive T cells associated with longer recurrence-free survival.

The chain has TRBV2 and TRBJ1-2; TRBD1 is a possible D gene (6 bases). The sample was taken from a patient who underwent chemoradiotherapy. This clonotype originated in a human donor with HPV-associated anogenital cancer. CDR3 in amino acids: CASSLQGTNYGYTF. In DNA, the CDR3 is TGTGCCAGCAGTTTACAGGGTACTAACTATGGCTACACCTTC.